Below, 15 T cell receptor beta chains from the same sample are listed, as sequenced in a study of PD-1 blockade in classical Hodgkin lymphoma. Patients all relapsed after autologous stem cell transplantation, and there was variation in brentuximab vedotin exposure. Libraries were prepared by immunoSEQ multiplex PCR; TCRdb keeps only in-frame clonotypes and omits some of them. The repertoire holds about 94,000 clones, with 85% to 90% as singletons. The sample was peripheral blood mononuclear cells (PBMCs), taken before the second cycle of nivolumab. The receptors shown here come from a human donor with classical Hodgkin lymphoma.

The rearrangement links TRBV18 to TRBJ2-7; no clear D. With 2 bases removed from V and 1 base from J, the gap between germline ends came to 9 bases. Germline-derived CDR1 and CDR2 are KGHSH and LQKENI. The CDR3 contains 14 residues. The DNA of the CDR3 is TGTGCCAGCTCACCATCTCCCCCATCCTACGAGCAGTACTTC. Its protein is CASSPSPPSYEQYF.

The chain uses TRBV5-1 and TRBJ2-1; D not certain. This CDR3 is built from 12 residues. With 3 bases removed from V and 4 bases from J, the gap between germline ends came to 5 bases. CDR1 and CDR2 from the germline V gene are SGHRS and YFSETQ. The CDR3 sequence is CASSSLYNEQFF. CDR3 coding DNA: TGCGCCAGCAGCTCCTTATACAATGAGCAGTTCTTC.

CDR3 bases: TGTGCCAGCAGCTTAGGGCTTGGTCCCCTCGAGCAGTACTTC. Protein sequence: CASSLGLGPLEQYF. The chain couples TRBV7-2 to TRBJ2-7; no clear D. The CDR3 loop spans 14 amino acids. V lost 1 base, J lost 6 bases, and 13 bases lay in between. Looked up from germline, CDR1 is SGHTA and CDR2 is FQGNSA. The full variable domain, with the rest looked up from reference TRBV7-2 and TRBJ2-7, is GAGVSQSPSNKVTEKGKDVELRCDPISGHTALYWYRQSLGQGLEFLIYFQGNSAPDKSGLPSDRFSAERTGGSVSTLTIQRTQQEDSAVYLCASSLGLGPLEQYFGPGTRLTVT.

This clone appeared a single time. The chain carries TRBV4-1 and TRBJ2-1; 8 bases line up with TRBD1. The ends lost 5 bases at V and 5 bases at J; junction bases unmatched: 11. Germline lookup yields CDR1 MGHRA and CDR2 YSYEKL. This CDR3 has 16 amino acids. The CDR3 DNA sequence: TGCGCCAGCAGCTCCGGCCGCGGACAGGGAAACAATGAGCAGTTCTTC. Its protein product is CASSSGRGQGNNEQFF.

This clone was seen only a few times. The chain carries TRBV2 and TRBJ2-6, with unresolved D. The CDR3 has 15 amino acids. Germline V CDR1 and CDR2: SNHLY, FYNNEI. The V gene lost 1 base and the J gene lost 0 bases, with 4 bases spanning the gap. For the CDR3, the DNA is TGTGCCAGCAGTGAAGAAGCCTCTGGGGCCAACGTCCTGACTTTC. Amino acid sequence: CASSEEASGANVLTF. Based on the CDR3 plus reference TRBV2 and TRBJ2-6, the full variable domain is EPEVTQTPSHQVTQMGQEVILRCVPISNHLYFYWYRQILGQKVEFLVSFYNNEISEKSEIFDDQFSVERPDGSNFTLKIRSTKLEDSAMYFCASSEEASGANVLTFGAGSRLTVL.

The chain employs TRBV28 and TRBJ1-5; D is ambiguous. Germline values: CDR1 MDHEN, CDR2 SYDVKM. V lost 8 bases and J lost 2, with 10 bases in between. CDR3 length equals 13 residues. The CDR3 region is CASAEVGNQPQHF. The CDR3 DNA follows: TGTGCCAGCGCCGAGGTTGGCAATCAGCCCCAGCATTTT.

The sample holds one count of this clone. The rearrangement joins TRBV12-5 to TRBJ2-2, with a tentative D call TRBD2 (6 bases). Looked up from germline, CDR1 is LGHNT and CDR2 is FRNRAP. This CDR3 has 15 residues. V was cut by 0 bases and J by 6 bases, with 11 bases left in between. This CDR3 reads CASGLVVGGPGELFF. In DNA, the CDR3 is TGTGCTAGTGGTTTGGTTGTGGGGGGACCCGGGGAGCTGTTTTTT.

The chain joins TRBV5-1 to TRBJ2-2; D not certain. The CDR3 is 12 amino acids. The germline V gene has CDR1 SGHRS and CDR2 YFSETQ. V shed 5 bases and J shed 1 base, with 3 bases lying between them. The CDR3 protein is CASRRNTGELFF. DNA for the CDR3: TGCGCCAGCAGACGGAACACCGGGGAGCTGTTTTTT. The full variable domain, rest sourced from reference TRBV5-1 and TRBJ2-2, is KAGVTQTPRYLIKTRGQQVTLSCSPISGHRSVSWYQQTPGQGLQFLFEYFSETQRNKGNFPGRFSGRQFSNSRSEMNVSTLELGDSALYLCASRRNTGELFFGEGSRLTVL.

The gene calls are TRBV27 and TRBJ2-7, with TRBD1 matching over 10 bases. Germline CDR1 reads MNHEY; CDR2 reads SMNVEV (reference sequence). The trim removed 4 bases at V and 2 bases at J, leaving 11 bases unmatched. The CDR3 spans 17 residues. CDR3 in DNA: TGTGCCAGCAGTTCATGGTCACCGGGACAGGGGCCCTACGAGCAGTACTTC. This encodes CASSSWSPGQGPYEQYF.

The CDR3 region is CASSLVPYEQYF. The CDR3 DNA follows: TGTGCCAGCAGCTTAGTACCCTACGAGCAGTACTTC. This chain uses TRBV7-9 with TRBJ2-7; D not resolved. The germline V gene has CDR1 SEHNR and CDR2 FQNEAQ (reference sequence). This CDR3 spans 12 amino acids. Between the trimmed V and J ends, which lost 1 base and 2 bases, there was a span of 3 bases.

The chain employs TRBV28 and TRBJ1-2; D uncertain. The ends were cut back, 5 bases at V and 2 bases at J, with 9 bases in the middle. CDR1 and CDR2 from the germline V gene are MDHEN and SYDVKM. CDR3 length equals 13 residues. CDR3 residues: CASSRDTNYGYTF. CDR3 nucleotide sequence: TGTGCCAGCAGTCGCGACACGAACTATGGCTACACCTTC.

The genes are TRBV19 and TRBJ2-1, with TRBD2 matching over 9 bases. This CDR3 has 15 residues. The germline CDR1 and CDR2 sequences are LNHDA and SQIVND (reference sequence). After removal of 4 bases from V and 4 bases from J, the junction contained 5 bases not matched to a gene. The CDR3: CASSRAGGGYNEQFF. The CDR3 nucleotides are TGTGCCAGTAGTAGAGCGGGAGGAGGGTACAATGAGCAGTTCTTC. The whole variable domain, filled in from reference TRBV19 and TRBJ2-1, reads DGGITQSPKYLFRKEGQNVTLSCEQNLNHDAMYWYRQDPGQGLRLIYYSQIVNDFQKGDIAEGYSVSREKKESFPLTVTSAQKNPTAFYLCASSRAGGGYNEQFFGPGTRLTVL.

This clone was recorded once. V gene TRBV7-6 combines with J gene TRBJ2-2; D may match TRBD1 or TRBD2 (5 bases each). This CDR3 has 17 amino acids. With 5 bases removed from V and 2 bases from J, the gap between germline ends came to 18 bases. The V gene's germline CDR1 is SGHVS and CDR2 FNYEAQ. The CDR3 loop reads CASSRTGTDSNTGELFF. In nucleotides, the CDR3 is TGTGCCAGCAGCCGGACCGGGACCGACTCTAACACCGGGGAGCTGTTTTTT.

The chain carries TRBV16 and TRBJ1-2; D call uncertain. CDR3 size: 16 residues. Deletions cut 6 bases from V and 6 bases from J, with 23 bases between. CDR1 and CDR2 from the germline V gene are KGHSY and FQNENV. CDR3 in amino acids: CASSPAGATKRDGYTF. CDR3 coding DNA: TGTGCCAGCAGTCCTGCGGGTGCGACAAAAAGGGATGGCTACACCTTC.

V gene TRBV7-2 combines with J gene TRBJ2-7, with 8 nucleotides matching TRBD2. The germline V gene encodes CDR1 SGHTA and CDR2 FQGNSA. This CDR3 contains 13 residues. Germline trimming cut 1 base from V and 6 bases from J; bases unmatched to any gene: 2. CDR3 DNA sequence: TGTGCCAGCAGCTTAGTACGGGGGGGCGAGCAGTACTTC. Protein sequence: CASSLVRGGEQYF.